In this sample, the clone carrying this T cell receptor beta chain turned up many times. Its antigen is unidentified. Per germline, CDR1 SGHDT and CDR2 YYEEEE. This CDR3 region has 18 residues. V lost 2 bases and J lost 6; bases outside the gene matches: 15. The data were taken from a study of breast tumors, draining lymph nodes, adjacent tissues. Study results and caveats: Luminal-like breast cancer showed significantly higher tumor–nontumor repertoire similarity than basal-like.

Breast cancer patients provided tissue from their axillary draining lymph nodes. MiXCR, applied by TCRdb to the multiplex PCR reads, yields one record per CDR3 protein. The sample contains about 89,000 distinct CDR3 sequences, over 25% of which appear only once. The sample taken for sequencing was axillary lymph node tissue. This sequence joins TRBV5-6 and TRBJ2-2, with 8 nucleotides matching TRBD2. The sequence came from a female donor with breast cancer. Some clones in this sample may be carry-over from other donors' samples. For the CDR3, the DNA is TGTGCCAGCAGCTTTATGGGAAGCGGGAGTCGGAGGGCCGGGGAGCTGTTTTTT. This codes for CASSFMGSGSRRAGELFF.